These 7 T cell receptor beta chains share one sample of origin, sequenced in a study of T cells expressing NK-cell markers. TCRdb re-called the 5' RACE reads and gives one entry per CDR3 protein, without DNA. The sample table includes about 430,000 distinct CDR3 sequences. Material: blood T cells: a sorted CD56 or NKG2C T cell subset, CD4+ or CD8+ T cells, or bulk PBMC T cells (not recorded which). The origin of the receptors is a woman aged 45 to 65 in good health.

The chain has TRBV20-1 and TRBJ2-1. CDR3 length equals 13 residues. Germline-derived CDR1 and CDR2 are DFQATT and SNEGSKA (reference sequence). The CDR3: CSAILASYNEQFF.

This rearrangement joins TRBV9 to TRBJ2-1. The CDR3 is 14 residues long. Germline assignment: CDR1 SGDLS and CDR2 YYNGEE. The CDR3 sequence is CASSVATSVSEQFF. The full variable domain, rest sourced from reference TRBV9 and TRBJ2-1, is DSGVTQTPKHLITATGQRVTLRCSPRSGDLSVYWYQQSLDQGLQFLIQYYNGEERAKGNILERFSAQQFPDLHSELNLSSLELGDSALYFCASSVATSVSEQFFGPGTRLTVL.

This chain joins TRBV3-1 and TRBJ2-1; there is no DNA to check the TCRdb D call of TRBD2. Per germline, CDR1 LGHDT and CDR2 YNNKEL (reference sequence). The CDR3 is made up of 14 amino acids. Here the CDR3 reads CASAQRAAYNEQFF.

This sequence joins TRBV18 and TRBJ1-3; the D call of TRBD1 rests on TCRdb alone, since no DNA is present to check it. Germline CDR1 is KGHSH and CDR2 is LQKENI. The CDR3 totals 16 residues. Here the CDR3 reads CASSPQQGWSGNTIYF.

The rearrangement uses TRBV12-3 or TRBV12-4 and TRBJ1-2; checking the TCRdb D call of TRBD1 is not possible without DNA. This CDR3 comprises 14 residues. This CDR3 reads CASSLSRGSYGYTF.

The chain employs TRBV5-1 and TRBJ2-1; absent DNA, TCRdb's TRBD2 call cannot be checked. Germline CDR1 SGHRS, CDR2 YFSETQ. The CDR3 is made up of 13 amino acids. The CDR3 is CASGVAGGNEQFF.

The chain links TRBV9 to TRBJ1-2; TCRdb names TRBD1, which stays unverified in the absence of DNA. The CDR3 length is 13 residues. Germline V CDR1 and CDR2: SGDLS, YYNGEE. CDR3 in amino acids: CASSTRDNGGYTF.